The source of this T cell receptor beta chain is a study of shared clonotypes between healthy human individuals. Authors' data handling: Junction-only immunoSEQ data arrived without quality scores, meaning filtering differed. Some clones are missing from TCRdb's copy, which holds only in-frame ones; the method was immunoSEQ multiplex PCR. V and J calls and clone size follow that table, whereas D and trimming were derived from the DNA. Here the sample spans about 490,000 clones, about 84% being singletons. V was clipped by 5 bases and J by 0 bases, with 5 bases between them. The CDR3 sequence is 12 residues long. CDR1 KGHSH and CDR2 LQKENI come from the germline V gene. Unsorted samples relied on 80 million to 90 million PBMCs, which served as the source of genomic DNA. A single count supports this clone.

Sequencing was done on a sample of PBMCs. This chain links TRBV18 with TRBJ2-7, with unresolved D. The receptor was derived from a woman between 40 and 55 years old in good health. Some clones in this sample may be carry-over from other donors' samples. The CDR3 DNA follows: TGTGCCAGCTCATCGAGCTCCTACGAGCAGTACTTC. Its protein product is CASSSSSYEQYF.